The rows below give T cell receptor beta chains drawn from one sample of a study of blood T cell repertoires in COVID-19. The protocol was immunoSEQ multiplex PCR, while the TCRdb copy is restricted to in-frame clones and leaves out a portion. The sample holds around 300,000 clones, roughly four fifths seen once. Sequencing was done on a sample of peripheral blood. Every receptor here comes from a woman aged 45-60 years who had recovered from COVID-19. Both conserved end residues are part of each CDR3. A D gene is named only where the DNA matches it firmly. The size entry is marked missing in some rows and otherwise reads once, few, many or a size class.

CDR3 protein	CDR3 DNA	D gene	clone size	V gene	J gene
CASSFSENIQYF	TGTGCCAGCAGTTTCTCTGAAAACATTCAGTACTTC	-	-	TRBV28	TRBJ2-4
CASSFSPTGLTDTQYF	TGTGCCAGCAGCTTTTCCCCGACAGGCCTCACAGATACGCAGTATTTT	-	many	TRBV5-6	TRBJ2-3
CASSPQDSSGNTIYF	TGTGCCAGCTCTCCTCAGGACAGCTCTGGAAACACCATATATTTT	-	-	TRBV18	TRBJ1-3
CASSWGRGVSHNEQFF	TGTGCCAGCAGCTGGGGACGCGGGGTATCCCACAATGAGCAGTTCTTC	-	-	TRBV7-2	TRBJ2-1
CASSASGQHNSPLHF	TGTGCCAGCAGCGCCAGTGGACAGCATAATTCACCCCTCCACTTT	-	-	TRBV5-4	TRBJ1-6
CASSLGGTGGETQYF	TGTGCCAGCAGCTTAGGGGGTACGGGAGGAGAGACCCAGTACTTC	TRBD2	-	TRBV7-6	TRBJ2-5
CASSLAQSYGYTF	TGTGCCAGCAGTTTGGCACAGAGCTATGGCTACACCTTC	-	-	TRBV27	TRBJ1-2
CSAKEYGYTF	TGCAGTGCTAAGGAGTATGGCTACACCTTC	-	-	TRBV20-1	TRBJ1-2
CASNPSRTANNEQFF	TGTGCCAGCAACCCTTCCAGGACAGCCAACAATGAGCAGTTCTTC	-	-	TRBV7-8	TRBJ2-1
CASSPTSGTDTQYF	TGTGCCAGCTCACCTACTAGCGGCACAGATACGCAGTATTTT	TRBD2	-	TRBV18	TRBJ2-3
CASSLEAEPRRYF	TGTGCCAGCAGCTTAGAGGCCGAACCTCGACGCTACTTC	-	-	TRBV5-4	TRBJ2-7
CASSWQYNTEAFF	TGTGCCAGTAGTTGGCAGTATAACACTGAAGCTTTCTTT	-	-	TRBV19	TRBJ1-1
CASSSGTSGGASPYNEQFF	TGTGCCAGCAGCTCCGGGACTAGCGGGGGGGCCTCCCCCTACAATGAGCAGTTCTTC	TRBD2	-	TRBV5-4	TRBJ2-1
CASSLGDRSNYGYTF	TGTGCCAGCAGTCTGGGGGACAGAAGTAACTATGGCTACACCTTC	TRBD1	-	TRBV28	TRBJ1-2
CASSLGSVASGNTIYF	TGCGCCAGCAGCTTGGGGTCGGTCGCCTCTGGAAACACCATATATTTT	-	once	TRBV5-1	TRBJ1-3
CASSQDLVAGEYEQYF	TGCGCCAGCAGCCAAGATCTAGTAGCGGGAGAGTACGAGCAGTACTTC	TRBD2	-	TRBV4-3	TRBJ2-7
CSVAGGPANTGELFF	TGCAGCGTTGCGGGGGGGCCCGCGAACACCGGGGAGCTGTTTTTT	TRBD2	-	TRBV29-1	TRBJ2-2
CASSLEGFMNTEAFF	TGTGCCAGCAGCTTAGAGGGGTTCATGAACACTGAAGCTTTCTTT	-	-	TRBV11-1	TRBJ1-1
CASSRGNQPQHF	TGTGCCAGCAGTAGGGGTAATCAGCCCCAGCATTTT	-	once	TRBV28	TRBJ1-5
CASTTWAGGQSGYTF	TGTGCCAGCACAACGTGGGCCGGGGGGCAAAGTGGCTACACCTTC	-	-	TRBV6-6	TRBJ1-2
CASSFGTSGRAYYNEQFF	TGTGCCAGCAGCTTCGGGACTAGCGGGAGGGCGTATTACAATGAGCAGTTCTTC	TRBD2	-	TRBV7-3	TRBJ2-1
CASSQELTGGNSPLHF	TGTGCCAGCAGCCAAGAGTTGACAGGGGGTAATTCACCCCTCCACTTT	TRBD1	-	TRBV4-2	TRBJ1-6
CASSDLGQDTEAFF	TGTGCCAGCAGTGATTTGGGGCAGGACACTGAAGCTTTCTTT	-	-	TRBV6-1	TRBJ1-1
CASSDTTGFNEQYF	TGTGCCAGCAGCGATACGACAGGGTTCAACGAGCAGTACTTC	TRBD1	-	TRBV6-2/TRBV6-3	TRBJ2-7
CASSLTGVGTGELFF	TGTGCCAGCAGCTTAACGGGAGTTGGCACCGGGGAGCTGTTTTTT	-	-	TRBV7-2	TRBJ2-2
CAWSVRGSGANVLTF	TGTGCCTGGAGTGTACGGGGCTCTGGGGCCAACGTCCTGACTTTC	-	few	TRBV30	TRBJ2-6
CASSPPRTGNTEAFF	TGCGCCAGCAGCCCCCCCCGGACAGGGAACACTGAAGCTTTCTTT	TRBD1	-	TRBV4-1	TRBJ1-1
CASSQGSRGAFF	TGTGCCAGCAGCCAGGGTTCGAGAGGGGCTTTCTTT	-	-	TRBV16	TRBJ1-1
CASSIGQGNYGYTF	TGTGCCAGTAGTATTGGACAGGGGAACTATGGCTACACCTTC	TRBD1	-	TRBV19	TRBJ1-2
CASSPRNQGTEAFF	TGTGCCAGCAGTCCCCGTAATCAGGGAACTGAAGCTTTCTTT	-	once	TRBV6-2/TRBV6-3	TRBJ1-1
CASSLFTGASGANVLTF	TGTGCCAGCAGTTTATTCACAGGAGCCTCTGGGGCCAACGTCCTGACTTTC	-	-	TRBV28	TRBJ2-6
CSAEHGEKLFF	TGCAGTGCTGAGCACGGTGAAAAACTGTTTTTT	-	-	TRBV20-1	TRBJ1-4
CASSQQGAGAQYF	TGTGCCAGCAGCCAACAAGGGGCGGGGGCGCAGTATTTT	TRBD2	-	TRBV7-9	TRBJ2-3
CASSYGRGVSNQPQHF	TGTGCCAGCAGTTATGGCAGGGGAGTTAGCAATCAGCCCCAGCATTTT	-	-	TRBV6-6	TRBJ1-5
CASSQGPGVRGAYGYTF	TGCGCCAGCAGCCAAGGACCCGGGGTCCGGGGGGCCTATGGCTACACCTTC	-	-	TRBV4-1	TRBJ1-2
CASSAFGARNTIYF	TGTGCCAGCAGCGCGTTTGGAGCAAGAAACACCATATATTTT	-	-	TRBV9	TRBJ1-3
CASSFPEGTGTTYEQYF	TGTGCCAGCAGTTTTCCGGAGGGGACAGGGACCACCTACGAGCAGTACTTC	TRBD1	-	TRBV28	TRBJ2-7
CASSLGTGLTQYF	TGTGCCAGCAGCCTAGGGACAGGGCTAACCCAGTACTTC	TRBD1	-	TRBV12-3/TRBV12-4	TRBJ2-5
CASSLDVATSGIDNEQFF	TGTGCCAGCAGTTTGGATGTCGCTACGAGCGGGATAGACAATGAGCAGTTCTTC	TRBD2	-	TRBV28	TRBJ2-1
CASSASGRGGITDTQYF	TGCGCCAGCAGCGCAAGCGGTCGGGGGGGAATCACAGATACGCAGTATTTT	TRBD2	-	TRBV4-1	TRBJ2-3
CASKWSHEQFF	TGTGCCAGCAAATGGAGCCATGAGCAGTTCTTC	-	-	TRBV7-3	TRBJ2-1
CASSPRGLNYGYTF	TGTGCCAGCAGTCCGAGGGGGCTTAACTATGGCTACACCTTC	TRBD1	-	TRBV27	TRBJ1-2
CASNRQGTFTEAFF	TGTGCCAGCAATAGACAGGGCACCTTCACTGAAGCTTTCTTT	TRBD1	-	TRBV2	TRBJ1-1
CASRPQGDTGELFF	TGCGCCAGCAGACCACAGGGGGACACCGGGGAGCTGTTTTTT	TRBD1	-	TRBV5-1	TRBJ2-2
CASSLANYNEQFF	TGTGCCAGCAGCTTGGCTAACTACAATGAGCAGTTCTTC	-	-	TRBV5-4	TRBJ2-1
CASSWGTGGGETQYF	TGTGCCAGCAGTTGGGGAACGGGAGGGGGGGAGACCCAGTACTTC	TRBD2	-	TRBV27	TRBJ2-5
CASSGTGRVNYGYTF	TGTGCCAGCAGCGGGACCGGGAGGGTGAACTATGGCTACACCTTC	-	-	TRBV5-6	TRBJ1-2
CASSLSLGAGNTEAFF	TGTGCCAGCAGTTTATCCCTTGGGGCAGGGAACACTGAAGCTTTCTTT	-	-	TRBV28	TRBJ1-1
CASSPRGQYGGTEAFF	TGTGCCAGCTCACCACGAGGACAGTACGGCGGCACTGAAGCTTTCTTT	-	-	TRBV18	TRBJ1-1
CASSLPGSYNSPLHF	TGTGCCAGCTCACTGCCCGGGAGCTATAATTCACCCCTCCACTTT	-	-	TRBV28	TRBJ1-6
CASSWAGFWDSPLHF	TGTGCCAGCAGTTGGGCTGGGTTTTGGGATTCACCCCTCCACTTT	-	-	TRBV27	TRBJ1-6
CASSSGAQTGGTPLHF	TGTGCCAGCAGCTCCGGGGCTCAAACGGGGGGGACGCCCCTCCACTTT	-	-	TRBV11-2	TRBJ1-6
CASSVEGGGSTDTQYF	TGTGCCAGCAGCGTAGAGGGCGGGGGGAGCACAGATACGCAGTATTTT	TRBD2	-	TRBV9	TRBJ2-3